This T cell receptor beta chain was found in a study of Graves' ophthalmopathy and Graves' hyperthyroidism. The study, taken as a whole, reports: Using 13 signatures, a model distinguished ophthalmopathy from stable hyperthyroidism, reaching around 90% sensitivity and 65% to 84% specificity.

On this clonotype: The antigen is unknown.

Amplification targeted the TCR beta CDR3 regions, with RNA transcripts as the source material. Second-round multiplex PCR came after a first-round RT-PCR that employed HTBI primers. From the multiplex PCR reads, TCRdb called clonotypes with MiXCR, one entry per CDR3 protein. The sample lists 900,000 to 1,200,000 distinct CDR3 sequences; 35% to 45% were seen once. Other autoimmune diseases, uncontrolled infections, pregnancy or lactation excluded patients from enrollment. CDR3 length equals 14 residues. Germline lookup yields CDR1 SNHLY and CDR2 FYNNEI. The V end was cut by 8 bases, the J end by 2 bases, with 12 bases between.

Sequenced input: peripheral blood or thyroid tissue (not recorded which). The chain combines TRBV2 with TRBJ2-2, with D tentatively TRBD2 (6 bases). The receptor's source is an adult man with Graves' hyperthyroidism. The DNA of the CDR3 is TGTGCCAGCGAGAAGGGACTTAACACCGGGGAGCTGTTTTTT. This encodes CASEKGLNTGELFF.